Listed below are T cell receptor beta chains from one sample, sequenced in a study of blood T cell repertoires in COVID-19. This table comes from immunoSEQ multiplex PCR, and its TCRdb copy is limited to in-frame clones, with some not included. The table shows around 120,000 clones, with 88% occurring only once. Sequenced material: peripheral blood. The receptors shown here come from a human donor in a cohort sampled during active COVID-19. Both conserved end residues are part of each CDR3. The order of the fields is V gene, clone size, D gene, CDR3 protein. The D gene is left open where the match is weak. Clone size is stated in some rows and not others, as once, few, many or a class when expanded.

V gene: TRBV11-2; clone size: -; D gene: TRBD2; CDR3 protein: CASRRLAGFNEQFF
V gene: TRBV29-1; clone size: -; D gene: -; CDR3 protein: CSVEDLEGTNEKLFF
V gene: TRBV7-8; clone size: -; D gene: TRBD1; CDR3 protein: CASSYRGKRAMGTQYF
V gene: TRBV6-2/TRBV6-3; clone size: -; D gene: -; CDR3 protein: CASSYIQDINYGYTF
V gene: TRBV12-3/TRBV12-4; clone size: once; D gene: -; CDR3 protein: CASSGRENQPQHF
V gene: TRBV6-6; clone size: -; D gene: TRBD2; CDR3 protein: CASGTSGRGGTDTQYF
V gene: TRBV5-3; clone size: few; D gene: TRBD2; CDR3 protein: CARSLASGRGTDTQYF
V gene: TRBV6-5; clone size: once; D gene: -; CDR3 protein: CASSYSPGGSSYEQYF
V gene: TRBV6-4; clone size: few; D gene: TRBD2; CDR3 protein: CASSDGLATGELFF
V gene: TRBV28; clone size: -; D gene: TRBD2; CDR3 protein: CASSFAASGSQEQFF
V gene: TRBV29-1; clone size: -; D gene: -; CDR3 protein: CSVRVQGRGNEQFF
V gene: TRBV9; clone size: once; D gene: -; CDR3 protein: CASSGRTNTEAFF
V gene: TRBV6-1; clone size: once; D gene: -; CDR3 protein: CASSVKTQGSADSYTF
V gene: TRBV5-5; clone size: -; D gene: TRBD2; CDR3 protein: CASSRREGSYNEQFF
V gene: TRBV11-2; clone size: -; D gene: -; CDR3 protein: CASSLRGFSYNEQFF
V gene: TRBV4-1; clone size: -; D gene: TRBD2; CDR3 protein: CASSQEKGRAYEQYF
V gene: TRBV5-6; clone size: -; D gene: -; CDR3 protein: CASSSSRGQPQHF
V gene: TRBV5-1; clone size: -; D gene: -; CDR3 protein: CASSVSVSGGGEKLFF
V gene: TRBV27; clone size: -; D gene: TRBD2; CDR3 protein: CASSFTSGYNEQFF
V gene: TRBV30; clone size: -; D gene: TRBD1; CDR3 protein: CAWAGTGAQPQHF
V gene: TRBV7-9; clone size: -; D gene: TRBD1; CDR3 protein: CASSRGQAKNIQYF
V gene: TRBV19; clone size: -; D gene: TRBD2; CDR3 protein: CASLLAGGTGELFF